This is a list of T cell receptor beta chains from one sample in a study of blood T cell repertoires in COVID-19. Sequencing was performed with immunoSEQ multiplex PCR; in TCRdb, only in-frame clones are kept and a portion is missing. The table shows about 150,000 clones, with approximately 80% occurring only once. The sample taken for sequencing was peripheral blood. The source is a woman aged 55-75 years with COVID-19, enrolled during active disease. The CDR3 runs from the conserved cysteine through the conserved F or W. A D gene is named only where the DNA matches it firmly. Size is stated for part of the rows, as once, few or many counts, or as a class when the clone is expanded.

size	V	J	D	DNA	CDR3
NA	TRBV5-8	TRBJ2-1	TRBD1	TGTGCCAGCAGCTTAGGGACAGGTAGTGTCAATGAGCAGTTCTTC	CASSLGTGSVNEQFF
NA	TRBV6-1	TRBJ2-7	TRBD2	TGTGCCAGCAGTGAAGGAATTAGCGGGGCCTACGAGCAGTACTTC	CASSEGISGAYEQYF
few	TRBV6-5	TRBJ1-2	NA	TGTGCCAGCAGTTCCACTGAGGGAGACTATGGCTACACCTTC	CASSSTEGDYGYTF
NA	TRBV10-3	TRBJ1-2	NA	TGTGCCATCAGTGAGTCTACAGGGCAGGGCTACACCTTC	CAISESTGQGYTF
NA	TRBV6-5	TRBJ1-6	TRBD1	TGTGCCAGCAGTTACGACAGGGCCCTAGATTCACCCCTCCACTTT	CASSYDRALDSPLHF
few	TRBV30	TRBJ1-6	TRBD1	TGTGCCTGGAGTGCAGGGGGGTTCGTAAATTCACCCCTCCACTTT	CAWSAGGFVNSPLHF
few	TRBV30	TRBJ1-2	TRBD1	TGTGCCTGGAGTGTACTAGGACAGGGTCTTGGCTACACCTTC	CAWSVLGQGLGYTF
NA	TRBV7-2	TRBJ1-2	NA	TGTGCCAGCAGCCCTGGACAAGGGAATGGCTACACCTTC	CASSPGQGNGYTF
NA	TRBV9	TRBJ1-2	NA	TGTGCCAGCAGCGCCCCGACAGGCTACTATGGCTACACCTTC	CASSAPTGYYGYTF
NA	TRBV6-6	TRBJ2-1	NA	TGTGCCAGCAGTTACTCGACTTACTCCTACAATGAGCAGTTCTTC	CASSYSTYSYNEQFF
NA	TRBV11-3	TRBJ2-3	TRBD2	TGTGCCAGCAGCTTTACAGCGGGGGGGAGCACAGATACGCAGTATTTT	CASSFTAGGSTDTQYF
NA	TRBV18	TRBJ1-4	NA	TGTGCCAGCTCACCACCGTCGGGTAATGAAAAACTGTTTTTT	CASSPPSGNEKLFF
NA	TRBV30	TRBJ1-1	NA	TGTGCCTGGGTGCGGGGGGGTGGTTTGAACACTGAAGCTTTCTTT	CAWVRGGGLNTEAFF
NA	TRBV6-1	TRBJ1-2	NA	TGTGCCAGCAGTGATAGGACACCCCGCGGCTATGGCTACACCTTC	CASSDRTPRGYGYTF
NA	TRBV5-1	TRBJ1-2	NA	TGCGCCAGCAGCTTGTCCGGAGATGGCTACACCTTC	CASSLSGDGYTF
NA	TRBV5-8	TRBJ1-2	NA	TGTGCCAGCAGCTTCCCCTACTATGGCTACACCTTC	CASSFPYYGYTF
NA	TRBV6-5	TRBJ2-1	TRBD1	TGTGCCAGCAGTTACTCGTTCAGGGGGCTAGTCAATGAGCAGTTCTTC	CASSYSFRGLVNEQFF
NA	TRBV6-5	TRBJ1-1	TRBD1	TGTGCCAGCAGGCCGGGACAGGGTCGCACTGAAGCTTTCTTT	CASRPGQGRTEAFF
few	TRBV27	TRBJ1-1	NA	TGTGCCAGCAGTTTTTTGGAGGCGAACACTGAAGCTTTCTTT	CASSFLEANTEAFF
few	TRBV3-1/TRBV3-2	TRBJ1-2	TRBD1	TGTGCCAGCAGTCGGGGACAGGGGGCGTACTATGGCTACACCTTC	CASSRGQGAYYGYTF
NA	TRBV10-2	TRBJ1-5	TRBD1	TGCGCCACCGCGACAGGGTTGGGACAGCCCCAGCATTTT	CATATGLGQPQHF
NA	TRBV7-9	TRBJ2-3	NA	TGTGCCAGCAGCGCAACAGCCGGATGGGCAGATACGCAGTATTTT	CASSATAGWADTQYF
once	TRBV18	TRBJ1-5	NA	TGTGCCAGCTCAGGCGGGTTGTCTCAGCCCCAGCATTTT	CASSGGLSQPQHF
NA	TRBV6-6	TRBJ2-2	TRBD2	TGTGCCAGCAGTTACCCCTCCGGGGGGGAGGTCGGGGAGCTGTTTTTT	CASSYPSGGEVGELFF
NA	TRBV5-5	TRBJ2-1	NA	TGTGCCAGCAGCTCGGGTTGGCTTACGGCCGTAGGCTACAATGAGCAGTTCTTC	CASSSGWLTAVGYNEQFF
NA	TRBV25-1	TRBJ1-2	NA	TGTGCCAGCACCCCAGCGGGGTCCAACTATGGCTACACCTTC	CASTPAGSNYGYTF
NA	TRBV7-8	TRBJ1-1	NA	TGTGCCAGCAGCCCCCGGAGGATAGTGAACACTGAAGCTTTCTTT	CASSPRRIVNTEAFF
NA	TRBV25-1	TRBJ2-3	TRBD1	TGTGCCAGCAGTGATCCGGGACAGCCCACAGATACGCAGTATTTT	CASSDPGQPTDTQYF
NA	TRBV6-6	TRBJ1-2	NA	TGTGCCAGCAGCCTCCGACAGGCGGATGGCTACACCTTC	CASSLRQADGYTF
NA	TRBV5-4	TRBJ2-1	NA	TGTGCCAGCAGCCCCTTGGCGGGAGAGCAGTTCTTC	CASSPLAGEQFF
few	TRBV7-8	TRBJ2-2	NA	TGTGCCAGCAGCTTAGGAGGGGGAATCACCGGGGAGCTGTTTTTT	CASSLGGGITGELFF
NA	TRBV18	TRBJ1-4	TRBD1	TGTGCCAGCTCACCGGGACAGAATGAAAAACTGTTTTTT	CASSPGQNEKLFF
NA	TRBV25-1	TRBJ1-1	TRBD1	TGTGCGGCAGCGGGAGGGACAGGGAACACTGAAGCTTTCTTT	CAAAGGTGNTEAFF
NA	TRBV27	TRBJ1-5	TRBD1	TGTGCCAGCGGCCGGACAGGGAGTATGGAGCCCCAGCATTTT	CASGRTGSMEPQHF
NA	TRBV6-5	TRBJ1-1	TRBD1	TGTGCCAGCAGTTACTCGACAGGGGGTGGAGGGACTGAAGCTTTCTTT	CASSYSTGGGGTEAFF
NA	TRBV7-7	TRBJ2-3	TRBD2	TGTGCCAGCAGTTTAGCGGGGGGGCCCACAGATACGCAGTATTTT	CASSLAGGPTDTQYF
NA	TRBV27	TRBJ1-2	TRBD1	TGTGCCAGCAGTGTCAACAGGGGGGCCTATGGCTACACCTTC	CASSVNRGAYGYTF
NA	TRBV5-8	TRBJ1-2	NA	TGTGCCAGCAGCCAAAGACCCGGGACAATTGGCTACACCTTC	CASSQRPGTIGYTF
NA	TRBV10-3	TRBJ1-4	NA	TGTGCCATCAGTGATACAGGGAATACTAATGAAAAACTGTTTTTT	CAISDTGNTNEKLFF
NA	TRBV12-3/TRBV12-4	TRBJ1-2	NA	TGTGCCAGCAGTTTCAGAAACTATGGCTACACCTTC	CASSFRNYGYTF
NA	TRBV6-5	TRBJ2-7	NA	TGTGCCAGCAGCGCTAGACTAGAAGGCTACGAGCAGTACTTC	CASSARLEGYEQYF
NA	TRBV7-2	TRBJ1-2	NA	TGTGCCAGCAGCTCTCTTCTTTCCAGGCGATCGGATGGCTACACCTTC	CASSSLLSRRSDGYTF
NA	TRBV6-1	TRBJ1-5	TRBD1	TGTGCCAGCAGTGCACGGACAGGGTCGGAGAGCAATCAGCCCCAGCATTTT	CASSARTGSESNQPQHF
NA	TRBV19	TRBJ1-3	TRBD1	TGTGCCAGTAGGCGACAGGGAACTGGAAACACCATATATTTT	CASRRQGTGNTIYF
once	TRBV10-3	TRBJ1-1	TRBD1	TGTGCCATCAGTAGGGACAGGCCTAACACTGAAGCTTTCTTT	CAISRDRPNTEAFF
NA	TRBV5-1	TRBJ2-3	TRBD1	TGCGCCAGCAGCTCACCGGGACAGGGCCCTGTTAGCACAGATACGCAGTATTTT	CASSSPGQGPVSTDTQYF
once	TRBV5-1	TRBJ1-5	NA	TGCGCCAGCAGCTTGGTCGGGGGCAATCAGCCCCAGCATTTT	CASSLVGGNQPQHF
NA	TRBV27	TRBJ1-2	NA	TGTGCCAGCAGTTTATGGGCCGGGGATGGCTACACCTTC	CASSLWAGDGYTF
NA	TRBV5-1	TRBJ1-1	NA	TGCGCCAGCAGTCCTACAGGGAACACTGAAGCTTTCTTT	CASSPTGNTEAFF
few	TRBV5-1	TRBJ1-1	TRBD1	TGCGCCAGCAGCGGGACAGGGCAGTTGGACACTGAAGCTTTCTTT	CASSGTGQLDTEAFF
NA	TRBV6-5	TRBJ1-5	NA	TGTGCCAGCATCCTCGTCGCAGGGGTTAATCAGCCCCAGCATTTT	CASILVAGVNQPQHF
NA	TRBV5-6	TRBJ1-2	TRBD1	TGTGCCAGCAGCCCACGACAGGGGGCAAGCTATGGCTACACCTTC	CASSPRQGASYGYTF
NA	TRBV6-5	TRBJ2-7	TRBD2	TGTGCCAGCAGAGACCCGGGACTAGCGGGGTACGAGCAGTACTTC	CASRDPGLAGYEQYF